The subject of this entry is one T cell receptor beta chain. Methods used by the authors: Amplification with reference gene primers provided the estimates of nucleated cell counts. Measured with immunoSEQ multiplex PCR; TCRdb has only the in-frame clones, and not every one. V and J calls and clone size follow that table, whereas D and trimming were derived from the DNA. The repertoire holds about 240,000 clones, with roughly 86% as singletons. The entry originates in a study of blood T cell repertoires in COVID-19. Study background: The United States, Italy and Spain were the sources of the acute and convalescent COVID-19 samples.

Enrolled through a virtual design, the participants were between 18 and 89 years of age and came from about two dozen US areas. Participants had their cohort set by participant-reported clinical history. The germline V gene has CDR1 SGDLS and CDR2 YYNGEE. The CDR3 has 14 residues. The germline V and J ends were trimmed by 0 bases and 11 bases, with 12 bases remaining between them. The origin of this receptor is a woman in her 40s with acute COVID-19. The sequenced material came from PBMCs or T cells enriched from blood (not recorded which). The chain joins TRBV9 to TRBJ1-6; unclear D gene. The CDR3 here is CASSVVSGSPPLHF. The DNA for the CDR3 is TGTGCCAGCAGCGTAGTGTCCGGGAGTCCACCCCTCCACTTT.